This passage covers 28 T cell receptor beta chains from one sample sequenced in a study of shared clonotypes between healthy human individuals (dated by TCRdb to between 2020 and 2021). Libraries were constructed by the immunoSEQ multiplex PCR assay. Here the immuneACCESS table is served through TCRdb, limited to in-frame sequences with V and J called. Missing clones are a known gap in these copies; in checked studies unresolved V genes cover under half, and the rest lacks a known reason. The sample table lists approximately 470,000 clones, 78% of them with a count of one. Together, the top ten hold around 13% of the sample. Input material: PBMCs. Receptor source: a woman aged 40 to 50 in good health. Some clones in this sample may be carry-over from other donors' samples.

Concerning this clone itself: This likely came from a read error, as a far larger clone is one base away. The V and J genes are TRBV30 and TRBJ1-1; D not certain. V lost 8 bases to trimming and J lost 3 bases, with 10 bases between them. The CDR3 has 11 residues. Germline loops: CDR1 GTSNPN, CDR2 SVGIG (reference sequence). DNA of the CDR3: TGTGCCCGGATTACTTACACTGAAGCTTTCTTT. Translated, it gives CARITYTEAFF.

J is TRBJ2-1 and V is TRBV9, with D possibly being TRBD1 (6 bases). V lost 0 bases, J lost 5 bases, and 6 bases lay in between. The CDR3 runs 13 residues. The germline gives CDR1 SGDLS, CDR2 YYNGEE. The CDR3 DNA reads TGTGCCAGCAGCGTAGAGGGGGACAATGAGCAGTTCTTC. This translates into CASSVEGDNEQFF.

This clone has only a few counts. The chain joins TRBV28 to TRBJ1-3, with TRBD1 matching 7 bases. The CDR3 contains 14 residues. With 6 bases clipped from V and 0 bases from J, the junction kept 2 bases outside the gene matches. Germline values: CDR1 MDHEN, CDR2 SYDVKM. The chain's CDR3 is CASRTGSSGNTIYF. In DNA, the CDR3 is TGTGCCAGCAGGACAGGGAGCTCTGGAAACACCATATATTTT.

This chain joins TRBV18 and TRBJ1-1; tentatively, D is TRBD1 (6 bases). The germline V gene encodes CDR1 KGHSH and CDR2 LQKENI. The CDR3 extends over 16 amino acids. Trimming cost V 3 bases and J 3 bases, with 17 bases left between them. In nucleotides, the CDR3 is TGTGCCAGCTCACCGTTGCAGGGGCAAGGACACACTGAAGCTTTCTTT. It codes for CASSPLQGQGHTEAFF.

This clone was seen a handful of times. V is TRBV30 and J is TRBJ1-4, with D possibly TRBD1 on 5 matching bases. The ends were cut back, 3 bases at V and 8 bases at J, with 13 bases in the middle. The CDR3 covers 13 residues. From germline, CDR1 is GTSNPN and CDR2 SVGIG (reference sequence). CDR3 sequence reads: CAWSPGSREKLFF. For the CDR3, the DNA is TGTGCCTGGAGCCCAGGGTCCAGAGAAAAACTGTTTTTT.

V and J are TRBV14 and TRBJ2-3; 8 positions agree with TRBD2. Germline trimming cut 1 base from V and 5 bases from J; bases unmatched to any gene: 5. Germline V gene lookup returns CDR1 SGHDN and CDR2 FVKESK. The CDR3 length is 15 residues. The CDR3 reads CASSQVPGGRDTQYF. Written as DNA, the CDR3 is TGTGCCAGCAGCCAAGTCCCGGGAGGGCGAGATACGCAGTATTTT.

This clone is a singleton in its sample. The chain couples TRBV29-1 to TRBJ1-1, with D possibly TRBD1 on 5 matching bases. V lost 7 bases and J 1 base, leaving 16 bases between the germline ends. Germline CDR1 reads SQVTM; CDR2 reads ANQGSEA. This CDR3 comprises 14 residues. CDR3 bases: TGCAGCGCCGCGTTCGGGGGGAGGAACACTGAAGCTTTCTTT. Residues: CSAAFGGRNTEAFF.

The gene calls are TRBV5-1 and TRBJ2-7; D perhaps matches TRBD2 (5 bases). CDR1 is SGHRS, CDR2 YFSETQ, per germline. The CDR3 totals 13 residues. The V end lost 5 bases, the J end lost 5 bases, and 14 bases lay between the germline ends. Here the CDR3 DNA reads TGCGCCAGCAGGGACCCGGGGATGGACGAGCAGTACTTC. This codes for CASRDPGMDEQYF.

This clone was picked up a small number of times. V is TRBV7-5 and J is TRBJ2-3; the DNA was not used to check the table's D call, TRBD2. TRBV7-5 is marked as a pseudogene. CDR3 length: 16 residues. Here the CDR3 DNA reads TGTGCCAGAAGCCCGGGACTAGCGGGAGCGGTAGATACGCAGTATTTT. Amino acid sequence: CARSPGLAGAVDTQYF.

This sequence joins TRBV5-1 and TRBJ2-5, with 15 bases fitting TRBD2. The CDR3 loop spans 17 amino acids. Looked up from germline, CDR1 is SGHRS and CDR2 is YFSETQ. Trimming took 3 bases from V and 4 from J; bases not matched to a gene: 7. The CDR3 sequence: CASSSGLAGGVRETQYF. Here the CDR3 DNA reads TGCGCCAGCAGCTCCGGACTAGCGGGAGGGGTGAGAGAGACCCAGTACTTC. Full variable domain (rest looked up from reference TRBV5-1 and TRBJ2-5): KAGVTQTPRYLIKTRGQQVTLSCSPISGHRSVSWYQQTPGQGLQFLFEYFSETQRNKGNFPGRFSGRQFSNSRSEMNVSTLELGDSALYLCASSSGLAGGVRETQYFGPGTRLLVL.

The rearrangement links TRBV2 to TRBJ2-5, with TRBD2 matching 9 bases. The junction had 4 bases not matched to a gene; V was cut back by 4 bases and J by 4 bases. CDR1 is SNHLY and CDR2 is FYNNEI in the germline V gene. CDR3 length: 14 residues. This chain's CDR3 is CASSVDSGGETQYF. DNA of the CDR3: TGTGCCAGCAGTGTTGATAGCGGGGGAGAGACCCAGTACTTC.

V gene TRBV5-1 combines with J gene TRBJ2-7; TRBD1 is a possible D gene (6 bases). CDR1 SGHRS and CDR2 YFSETQ come from the germline V gene. There are 15 residues in the CDR3. Trimming removed 1 base from V and 3 bases from J, with 14 bases in between. The CDR3 DNA follows: TGCGCCAGCAGCTTGACCCTCGGACAGATCTACGAGCAGTACTTC. It specifies CASSLTLGQIYEQYF. The whole variable domain, remainder taken from reference TRBV5-1 and TRBJ2-7, is KAGVTQTPRYLIKTRGQQVTLSCSPISGHRSVSWYQQTPGQGLQFLFEYFSETQRNKGNFPGRFSGRQFSNSRSEMNVSTLELGDSALYLCASSLTLGQIYEQYFGPGTRLTVT.

Comment on this clone: A far larger clone lies a single base away; this is likely a read error. Likely a read error: the CDR3 ends without its conserved phenylalanine or tryptophan. The genes are TRBV29-1 and TRBJ1-2; unclear D gene. Trimming stripped 0 bases from V and 1 base from J, with 3 bases between. The CDR3 extends over 12 amino acids. Germline V lookup: CDR1 SQVTM, CDR2 ANQGSEA. The CDR3 nucleotides read TGCAGCGTTGAAGACCATAACTATGGCTACACCATC. Encoded protein: CSVEDHNYGYTI.

V is TRBV9 and J is TRBJ2-2; no clear D. CDR1 is SGDLS and CDR2 is YYNGEE in the germline V gene. Trimming cost V 2 bases and J 1 base, with 9 bases left between them. The CDR3 loop spans 15 amino acids. As DNA, the CDR3 is TGTGCCAGCAGCGTGGGTAGCCTGAACACCGGGGAGCTGTTTTTT. Protein: CASSVGSLNTGELFF. Looking up the rest from reference TRBV9 and TRBJ2-2 gives the full variable domain: DSGVTQTPKHLITATGQRVTLRCSPRSGDLSVYWYQQSLDQGLQFLIQYYNGEERAKGNILERFSAQQFPDLHSELNLSSLELGDSALYFCASSVGSLNTGELFFGEGSRLTVL.

The CDR3 DNA follows: TGTGCCAGCAGTTCCGGAGATGAGCAGTTCTTC. Translated: CASSSGDEQFF. The rearrangement uses TRBV28 and TRBJ2-1, with D hard to call. The germline CDR1 and CDR2 sequences are MDHEN and SYDVKM. The V gene lost 4 bases and the J gene lost 8 bases, with 6 bases spanning the gap. This CDR3 region has 11 residues.

This rearrangement joins TRBV30 to TRBJ2-5; 9 bases map to TRBD1. The V gene end was trimmed by 4 bases and the J gene end by 5 bases; junction bases not matched to a gene: 5. This CDR3 is 13 amino acids long. CDR1 is GTSNPN and CDR2 is SVGIG in the germline V gene (reference sequence). This CDR3 is CAWKRTGVETQYF. CDR3 bases: TGTGCCTGGAAAAGGACAGGGGTGGAGACCCAGTACTTC.

V usage is TRBV27 and J usage is TRBJ2-7, with 9 bases fitting TRBD2. This CDR3 contains 16 residues. V lost 1 base, J lost 2 bases, and 6 bases stayed unmatched. Germline loops: CDR1 MNHEY, CDR2 SMNVEV (reference sequence). The CDR3 sequence is CASSLFGSGSTYEQYF. DNA for the CDR3: TGTGCCAGCAGTTTATTTGGTAGCGGGAGCACCTACGAGCAGTACTTC.

The chain is built from TRBV28 and TRBJ2-3; D may match TRBD1 or TRBD2 (7 bases each). V was clipped by 2 bases and J by 1 base, with 13 bases between them. Germline CDR1 MDHEN, CDR2 SYDVKM. The length of the CDR3 is 16 residues. The CDR3, as DNA: TGTGCCAGCAGTTTACCCAGCGGGACAGGCACAGATACGCAGTATTTT. It is translated as CASSLPSGTGTDTQYF.

This sequence joins TRBV2 and TRBJ1-1; the match to TRBD1 covers 8 bases. Losses at the gene ends were 7 bases for V and 4 bases for J; bases not matched to a gene: 2. Germline assignment: CDR1 SNHLY and CDR2 FYNNEI. The CDR3 is 12 residues long. The CDR3 spells CASTGGLTEAFF. The CDR3 DNA is TGTGCCAGCACAGGGGGCCTCACTGAAGCTTTCTTT.

Concerning this clone itself: A read error may produce the germline difference seen at one junction end. The chain joins TRBV7-7 to TRBJ2-7, with 7 bases aligning to TRBD1. This CDR3 is built from 14 residues. Germline V gene sequence: CDR1 SSHAT, CDR2 FNYEAQ (reference sequence). For the CDR3, the DNA is TGTGCTAGCAGCTTAGAGGCAGGGGGAAGCGAGCAGTACTTC. Its protein is CASSLEAGGSEQYF.

This clone occurred a few times. The V gene is TRBV28, the J gene TRBJ2-7, with 10 bases matching TRBD1. The V segment lost 5 bases and the J segment 4 bases; nucleotides outside the gene matches: 11. This CDR3 has 16 residues. The germline CDR1 and CDR2 sequences are MDHEN and SYDVKM. CDR3 sequence reads: CASSKISGTGAYEQYF. DNA of the CDR3: TGTGCCAGCAGTAAAATATCCGGGACAGGGGCGTACGAGCAGTACTTC.

This sequence joins TRBV18 and TRBJ2-5; D uncertain. The V end lost 5 bases, the J end lost 3 bases, and 16 bases lay between the germline ends. The CDR3 length is 15 residues. Germline CDR1 reads KGHSH; CDR2 reads LQKENI. The CDR3, as DNA: TGTGCCAGCTCATCCGTCAATGGGGTAGAAGAGACCCAGTACTTC. Protein product: CASSSVNGVEETQYF.

This clone was seen only once. This chain links TRBV30 with TRBJ2-1; D ambiguous. Trimming removed 1 base from V and 3 bases from J, with 19 bases in between. The germline gives CDR1 GTSNPN, CDR2 SVGIG (reference sequence). The CDR3 is 17 residues long. DNA of the CDR3: TGTGCCTGGAGTGCTGACACGACCAACAAGGTCTACAATGAGCAGTTCTTC. This gives the protein CAWSADTTNKVYNEQFF.

The CDR3 bases are TGTGCCAGTAGTACTTCTACCGGGACAGGGGGGGAGACCCAGTACTTC. Encoded protein: CASSTSTGTGGETQYF. This rearrangement joins TRBV19 to TRBJ2-5, with 11 bases matching TRBD1. This CDR3 has 16 amino acids. In germline, CDR1 is LNHDA, CDR2 SQIVND (reference sequence). Trimming took 4 bases from V and 5 from J; bases not matched to a gene: 9.

The rearrangement links TRBV11-2 to TRBJ1-5, with D unclear. This CDR3 is 14 amino acids long. From germline, CDR1 is SGHAT and CDR2 FQNNGV. With 4 bases removed from V and 5 bases from J, the gap between germline ends came to 12 bases. Here the CDR3 reads CASSSSGGYQPQHF. CDR3 coding DNA: TGTGCCAGCAGCTCCTCGGGAGGGTATCAGCCCCAGCATTTT.

This sequence joins TRBV19 and TRBJ2-3; D gene ambiguous. The CDR3 length is 14 residues. Germline V CDR1 and CDR2: LNHDA, SQIVND (reference sequence). V was clipped by 3 bases and J by 6 bases, with 13 bases between them. CDR3 nucleotide sequence: TGTGCCAGTAGTATCGGGCCTTCCAGCGATACGCAGTATTTT. This translates into CASSIGPSSDTQYF.

The chain couples TRBV28 to TRBJ2-3, with a weak D call TRBD2 (6 bases). CDR1 and CDR2 from the germline V gene are MDHEN and SYDVKM. With 6 bases removed from V and 2 bases from J, the gap between germline ends came to 18 bases. The CDR3 covers 16 residues. The DNA of the CDR3 is TGTGCCAGCAGCACGGGCATGGCGGGGTACACAGATACGCAGTATTTT. Translating gives CASSTGMAGYTDTQYF.

The chain employs TRBV19 and TRBJ2-7; 7 bases line up with TRBD1. J gave up 2 bases and V 5 bases, and 6 bases lay outside the gene matches. Germline CDR1 reads LNHDA; CDR2 reads SQIVND (reference sequence). The CDR3 loop spans 14 amino acids. The chain's CDR3 is CASSPGQTAYEQYF. Here the CDR3 DNA reads TGTGCCAGTAGTCCGGGACAGACGGCCTACGAGCAGTACTTC.